Included here is one T cell receptor (beta chain) sequence, with context. No antigen is known for it. No much larger clone exists at a distance of one base, and base qualities are not known. The data were taken from a study of T cell responses to AZD1222 COVID-19 vaccine (dated by TCRdb to the early 2020s). Broadly, across the study: AZD1222 recipients given second doses at about 4 weeks or at about 12 weeks were pooled, since spike-specific TCR depth and breadth were not found to differ between the two schedules. TCR sequencing covered fewer than 250 trial participants: 200 to 220 given two doses of AZD1222 and about 26 given two doses of MenACWY control vaccine. Enrollment into the trials was organized by age into subgroups of 18-55, 56-69 and 70-plus years, and those subgroups contained about 150, 27 and 61 TCR-sequenced participants, respectively.

The time point label here, explained by the study, means: baseline before first vaccination. Vaccinee samples were obtained from the UK trials COV001 and COV002, which included a single-blind randomized controlled phase 2/3 trial of AZD1222 (ChAdOx1 nCoV-19) in healthy adults. For TCRbeta chain sequencing, PBMC samples from trial participants were taken at day 0 and at day 28 after the second dose. V is pared back by 5 bases and J by 7 bases, with 18 bases lying between the germline termini. The CDR3 sequence holds 16 residues, the cysteine and phenylalanine included. Only the CDR3 region is kept as DNA, spanning 48 bases read in frame from base 1. Sequences SGHTA (CDR1) and FQGNSA (CDR2) are obtained from the germline V gene. The CDR3 regions of human TCRbeta chains were analyzed by immunosequencing. In the paper's pipeline: TCRs in the repertoires were compared against a reference library of SARS-CoV-2-specific TCRs that had been generated with the MIRA antigen-specificity platform. Breadth meant the fraction of unique TCRs that were SARS-CoV-2-associated, whereas depth meant the fraction of total T cells that were SARS-CoV-2-associated. Using the MIRA data, every spike-specific TCR was mapped to the spike region that the TCR reacted to and assigned to either a CD4 or a CD8 class. Log10-transformed breadth and depth values were compared by one-way ANOVA with Sidak's multiple comparisons tests. In its TCRdb copy, this immuneACCESS table keeps in-frame sequences only and misses some clones. Where compared with another copy, unresolved V genes explain less than half of these, and the others have no known cause. V, J and clone size were drawn from that table, and D and trimming were deduced from the DNA. This sample holds about 97,000 clones; roughly nine tenths were observed only once. The ten largest clones represent more than 6.5% of the sample.

Broad study findings and their caveats: Reportedly, almost half of the unique spike-specific TCRs recognized epitopes lying outside the regions that are mutated in the B.1.351 and B.1.1.7 variants. Because no day 14 peak-response samples were available, repertoires were characterized only after the peak T cell response. After two AZD1222 doses, spike-specific TCR breadth and depth were significantly higher than at day 0 and than in MenACWY recipients. Vaccine-associated CD4 TCRs spanned the whole spike protein, with dominant responses in regions 160-218 and 743-854. Participants were mostly white British, with more females than males. The authors suggested clonal diversity may have been underestimated. In the small 56-69-year group, the increase in depth fell short of significance, most likely because of low power. Conclusions about previously exposed vaccinees are limited because only 5 or 6 AZD1222 recipients were SARS-CoV-2 seropositive at baseline.

This specimen consisted of peripheral blood, obtained on day 0 of AZD1222 vaccination. This sequence uses TRBV7-2 and TRBJ1-6; no confident D gene assignment can be made. This sequence was found in an adult in good health. In nucleotides, the sequence is TGTGCCAGCAGCCCGTTGAGGGTCTCGGGGAATTCACCCCTCCACTTT. Protein translation: CASSPLRVSGNSPLHF.